These 31 T cell receptor beta chains originate from one sample sequenced in a study of regulatory T cells in long-lasting Graves disease. With iRepertoire HTBI primers and Arm-PCR of CDR3 regions, TCR beta libraries were built. TCRdb reprocessed the multiplex PCR reads with MiXCR, giving one entry per CDR3 protein. The sample has 200,000 to 250,000 distinct CDR3 sequences; roughly 19% are singletons. The time point was: newly diagnosed GD, antithyroid drugs for less than 3 months. Isolated PBMC RNA provided the starting material for the TCR library. The data were also submitted as part of a second study, on T cells in Graves' hyperthyroidism and ophthalmopathy.

The sample in question was peripheral blood mononuclear cells (PBMCs), obtained at new diagnosis, from a patient treated with antithyroid drugs. The source is a woman under 40 with Graves disease.

This clonotype was seen more than once but under ten times. This rearrangement joins TRBV19 to TRBJ1-2, with D tentatively TRBD1 (5 bases). V gave up 10 bases and J gave up 1 base, with 19 bases separating them. The CDR3 runs 15 residues. Germline CDR1 is LNHDA and CDR2 is SQIVND (reference sequence). The CDR3 region has the DNA TGTGCCACCATGAACTTGGGGGAAGGTAACTATGGCTACACCTTC. The encoded protein is CATMNLGEGNYGYTF.

With regard to this clonotype: Relative to the germline gene, one junction end is altered; a read error may explain this. The chain recombines TRBV5-1 with TRBJ2-3; D not certain. CDR1 SGHRS and CDR2 YFSETQ come from the germline V gene. This CDR3 is 12 amino acids long. The CDR3 nucleotides read TGTGCCAGCAGCTACGACGCATATACGCAGTATTTT. Its translation is CASSYDAYTQYF.

This clonotype was counted ten times or more. The chain employs TRBV19 and TRBJ1-2; D perhaps matches TRBD1 (5 bases). The CDR3 totals 14 residues. Germline CDR1 and CDR2: LNHDA and SQIVND (reference sequence). V gave up 4 bases and J gave up 6 bases, with 15 bases separating them. The CDR3 sequence is CASSNPGGAHGYTF. The CDR3 region has the DNA TGTGCCAGTAGTAACCCGGGGGGAGCTCATGGCTACACCTTC.

This clonotype was recorded at least ten times. V is TRBV2 and J is TRBJ2-2; the D gene is possibly TRBD2 (5 bases). This CDR3 comprises 15 residues. Germline CDR1 reads SNHLY; CDR2 reads FYNNEI. V gave up 3 bases and J gave up 2 bases, with 10 bases separating them. This CDR3 reads CASSDPRGNTGELFF. DNA of the CDR3: TGTGCCAGCAGTGACCCCCGGGGAAACACCGGGGAGCTGTTTTTT.

This clonotype has a count of ten or more. The chain links TRBV28 to TRBJ1-5; TRBD1 is a possible D gene (6 bases). The CDR3 has 14 residues. V was trimmed by 1 base and J by 6 bases, leaving 10 bases between them. CDR1 is MDHEN and CDR2 is SYDVKM in the germline V gene. The CDR3 DNA follows: TGTGCCAGCAGTTTATCACAGGGTGGTCAGCCCCAGCATTTT. Translated: CASSLSQGGQPQHF.

This clonotype occurred many times. This rearrangement joins TRBV28 to TRBJ2-4; D tentatively fits TRBD1 or TRBD2 (6 bases each). This CDR3 region has 14 residues. V was pared by 5 bases and J by 9 bases, with 17 bases between. CDR1 and CDR2 from the germline V gene are MDHEN and SYDVKM. This CDR3 reads CASSPYREEGIQYF. DNA for the CDR3: TGTGCCAGCAGTCCCTACAGGGAGGAGGGCATTCAGTACTTC. Combining the CDR3 with reference TRBV28 and TRBJ2-4 gives the whole variable domain DVKVTQSSRYLVKRTGEKVFLECVQDMDHENMFWYRQDPGLGLRLIYFSYDVKMKEKGDIPEGYSVSREKKERFSLILESASTNQTSMYLCASSPYREEGIQYFGAGTRLSVL.

The chain carries TRBV20-1 and TRBJ2-2; 12 bases match TRBD2. With 0 bases clipped from V and 6 bases from J, the junction kept 11 bases outside the gene matches. This CDR3 region has 18 residues. Per germline, CDR1 DFQATT and CDR2 SNEGSKA (reference sequence). In DNA, the CDR3 is TGCAGTGCTAGAGATAGGCTAGCGGGAGGGCCTTTGGCCGGGGAGCTGTTTTTT. Its translation: CSARDRLAGGPLAGELFF.

The rearrangement uses TRBV20-1 and TRBJ1-5; no clear D gene. This CDR3 is 15 amino acids long. CDR1 and CDR2 (germline): DFQATT, SNEGSKA (reference sequence). V was cut by 6 bases and J by 2 bases, with 17 bases left in between. The CDR3: CSAPSRGAGNQPQHF. CDR3 DNA: TGCAGTGCCCCCTCCCGGGGTGCGGGCAATCAGCCCCAGCATTTT.

In this sample, this clonotype turned up many times. The CDR3 nucleotides read TGCAGTGCTAGACTAGCGGGGGTCGAGCAGTACTTC. Its translation: CSARLAGVEQYF. The V call is TRBV20-1, the J call TRBJ2-7, with 10 nucleotides matching TRBD2. After removal of 2 bases from V and 6 bases from J, the junction contained 1 base not matched to a gene. There are 12 residues in the CDR3. CDR1 is DFQATT and CDR2 is SNEGSKA in the germline V gene (reference sequence).

The sample holds many counts of this clonotype. The chain couples TRBV25-1 to TRBJ2-5; D possibly corresponds to TRBD1 (5 bases). With 2 bases removed from V and 4 bases from J, the gap between germline ends came to 17 bases. This CDR3 region has 16 residues. Per germline, CDR1 MGHDK and CDR2 SYGVNS. CDR3: CASSEEGVDVRETQYF. CDR3 DNA: TGTGCCAGCAGTGAAGAAGGGGTCGATGTAAGAGAGACCCAGTACTTC. The full variable domain, with the rest looked up from reference TRBV25-1 and TRBJ2-5, is EADIYQTPRYLVIGTGKKITLECSQTMGHDKMYWYQQDPGMELHLIHYSYGVNSTEKGDLSSESTVSRIRTEHFPLTLESARPSHTSQYLCASSEEGVDVRETQYFGPGTRLLVL.

This clonotype was seen ten or more times. The chain recombines TRBV6-2 or TRBV6-3 with TRBJ2-7, with 7 nucleotides matching TRBD1. Germline V gene sequence: CDR1 MNHEY, CDR2 SVGEGT. Trimming cost V 8 bases and J 7 bases; bases outside gene matches: 14. The CDR3 consists of 14 residues. This CDR3 reads CASGQLIGQAEQYF. CDR3 nucleotides: TGTGCCAGCGGCCAATTAATAGGACAGGCGGAGCAGTACTTC.

A word on this clonotype: Being one base from a much bigger clone, this may be a read error. The rearrangement links TRBV7-9 to TRBJ1-1; no definite D call. The CDR3 is 12 amino acids. Germline CDR1 reads SEHNR; CDR2 reads FQNEAQ (reference sequence). This CDR3 is CAGSLVETEAFF. The CDR3 DNA sequence: TGTGCCGGCAGCTTAGTGGAGACTGAAGCTTTCTTT. Full variable domain (rest looked up from reference TRBV7-9 and TRBJ1-1): DTGVSQNPRHKITKRGQNVTFRCDPISEHNRLYWYRQTLGQGPEFLTYFQNEAQLEKSRLLSDRFSAERPKGSFSTLEIQRTEQGDSAMYLCAGSLVETEAFFGQGTRLTVV.

This clonotype was seen many times. V gene TRBV20-1 combines with J gene TRBJ2-2; the match to TRBD1 covers 9 bases. This CDR3 has 15 residues. Germline V gene sequence: CDR1 DFQATT, CDR2 SNEGSKA (reference sequence). J was trimmed by 7 bases and V by 4 bases; bases with no gene match: 10. CDR3 DNA: TGCAGTGCTACACCCGGGACAGGGAGTGGCGGGGAGCTGTTTTTT. Its translation is CSATPGTGSGGELFF.

This clonotype was recorded many times. The chain is built from TRBV2 and TRBJ2-1, with 10 bases that match TRBD1. From germline, CDR1 is SNHLY and CDR2 FYNNEI. This CDR3 is 12 amino acids long. Trimming took 5 bases from V and 14 from J; bases not matched to a gene: 6. As DNA, the CDR3 is TGTGCCAGCAGTATAGGGGACAGGGGAGAGTTCTTC. It translates to CASSIGDRGEFF.

This clonotype came up a few times. The V call is TRBV2, the J call TRBJ2-2, with D perhaps assigned TRBD1 or TRBD2 (5 bases each). In germline, CDR1 is SNHLY, CDR2 FYNNEI. Trimming stripped 6 bases from V and 5 bases from J, with 10 bases between. The CDR3 loop spans 13 amino acids. This CDR3 reads CASRGDGTGELFF. CDR3 DNA: TGTGCCAGCAGGGGGGACGGGACCGGGGAGCTGTTTTTT.

The chain carries TRBV10-1 and TRBJ1-1, with D unclear. This CDR3 is 15 amino acids long. Per the germline V gene, CDR1 is WNHNN and CDR2 is SYGVQD (reference sequence). The germline V and J ends were trimmed by 1 base and 4 bases, with 13 bases remaining between them. The CDR3 spells CASSEFGSPGTEAFF. CDR3 DNA sequence: TGCGCCAGCAGTGAGTTTGGGTCCCCGGGCACTGAAGCTTTCTTT.

The table lists this clonotype with many counts. J is TRBJ2-7 and V is TRBV6-1; 8 nucleotides align to TRBD1. Germline V CDR1 and CDR2: MNHNS, SASEGT. Trimming at V came to 3 bases and at J to 1 base, leaving 5 bases not matched to a gene. The CDR3 totals 15 residues. The CDR3 DNA sequence: TGTGCCAGCAGTGACCACGGACAGGGATCCTACGAGCAGTACTTC. Translating gives CASSDHGQGSYEQYF.

This chain connects TRBV19 to TRBJ1-5, with a weak D call TRBD1 (5 bases). Trimming cost V 1 base and J 1 base, with 11 bases left between them. The CDR3 runs to 16 residues. CDR1 and CDR2 (germline): LNHDA, SQIVND (reference sequence). Written as DNA, the CDR3 is TGTGCCAGTAGTATAGGGTTCCGACAGAGCAATCAGCCCCAGCATTTT. Translated, it gives CASSIGFRQSNQPQHF.

Comments on this clonotype: Given a much more abundant clone one base away, this may be a read error. This sequence joins TRBV9 and TRBJ2-1; 7 nucleotides line up with TRBD2. Germline trimming cut 7 bases from V and 5 bases from J; bases unmatched to any gene: 18. The CDR3 extends over 17 amino acids. Germline V gene sequence: CDR1 SGDLS, CDR2 YYNGEE. Here the CDR3 reads CASGLPRGGGPNNEQFF. In DNA form, the CDR3 reads TGTGCCAGCGGCTTACCCCGTGGGGGAGGGCCAAACAATGAGCAGTTCTTC.

The gene calls are TRBV9 and TRBJ2-2, with D perhaps matching TRBD1 or TRBD2 (5 bases each). CDR1 SGDLS and CDR2 YYNGEE come from the germline V gene. V was shortened by 0 bases and J by 3 bases, with 9 bases between the two germline ends. CDR3 size: 15 residues. The DNA of the CDR3 is TGTGCCAGCAGCGTAGAAGGGACCCACACCGGGGAGCTGTTTTTT. As protein: CASSVEGTHTGELFF. The whole variable domain, filled in from reference TRBV9 and TRBJ2-2, reads DSGVTQTPKHLITATGQRVTLRCSPRSGDLSVYWYQQSLDQGLQFLIQYYNGEERAKGNILERFSAQQFPDLHSELNLSSLELGDSALYFCASSVEGTHTGELFFGEGSRLTVL.

This clonotype showed up many times. The chain carries TRBV3-1 and TRBJ1-1; perhaps TRBD1 as D (5 bases). Germline values: CDR1 LGHDT, CDR2 YNNKEL (reference sequence). Trimming shortened V by 1 base and J by 1 base, and 22 bases separated the two germline ends. The CDR3 spans 19 residues. The CDR3 nucleotides are TGTGCCAGCAGCCAAGCGGGGGTGAGTTCTAGGCCGGCGAACACTGAAGCTTTCTTT. Translated: CASSQAGVSSRPANTEAFF.

This clonotype was detected many times. The gene calls are TRBV28 and TRBJ2-3; D not resolved. This CDR3 is built from 13 residues. The V and J ends lost 6 bases and 10 bases respectively, with 17 bases between them. The germline V gene encodes CDR1 MDHEN and CDR2 SYDVKM. The CDR3 spells CASSVAPTLSQYF. For the CDR3, the DNA is TGTGCCAGCAGCGTTGCCCCGACTCTATCGCAGTATTTT. Filled out from reference TRBV28 and TRBJ2-3, the complete variable domain reads DVKVTQSSRYLVKRTGEKVFLECVQDMDHENMFWYRQDPGLGLRLIYFSYDVKMKEKGDIPEGYSVSREKKERFSLILESASTNQTSMYLCASSVAPTLSQYFGPGTRLTVL.

This clonotype was recorded many times. The V and J genes are TRBV19 and TRBJ2-5; D call uncertain. Germline CDR1 reads LNHDA; CDR2 reads SQIVND (reference sequence). The V end lost 4 bases, the J end lost 5 bases, and 14 bases lay between the germline ends. CDR3 length equals 14 residues. In DNA, the CDR3 is TGTGCCAGTAGTAACCGGGCCCTTCAGGAGACCCAGTACTTC. Translation gives CASSNRALQETQYF.

This clonotype occurred many times. CDR3 region: CASSPSERQYF. In nucleotides, the CDR3 is TGTGCCAGCAGCCCCTCCGAGCGGCAGTACTTC. The chain joins TRBV6-2 or TRBV6-3 to TRBJ2-7; the D is unclear. The germline V gene encodes CDR1 MNHEY and CDR2 SVGEGT. CDR3 length: 11 residues. Trimming shortened V by 6 bases and J by 9 bases, and 12 bases separated the two germline ends.

This clonotype was seen many times. The rearrangement joins TRBV3-1 to TRBJ2-5; 7 positions match TRBD2. The CDR3 spans 20 residues. CDR1 and CDR2 from the germline V gene are LGHDT and YNNKEL (reference sequence). Trimming took 8 bases from V and 4 from J; bases not matched to a gene: 28. The chain's CDR3 is CASPFLPTGSFAGVRETQYF. CDR3 nucleotides: TGTGCCAGCCCCTTCCTACCAACTGGGTCCTTTGCGGGGGTTCGAGAGACCCAGTACTTC.

This rearrangement joins TRBV2 to TRBJ2-1; no definite D call. Near its end, the DNA agrees better with TRBJ2-3, so the J call may be wrong. The CDR3 is 17 amino acids. In germline, CDR1 is SNHLY, CDR2 FYNNEI. The chain's CDR3 is CASSQTRAPSRTDTQYF. The CDR3 bases are TGTGCCAGCAGCCAAACCCGGGCCCCGTCAAGGACAGATACGCAGTATTTT.

The sample holds a few counts of this clonotype. This may be a read error: a much more frequent sequence differs by one nucleotide. The rearrangement uses TRBV7-9 and TRBJ2-1; 10 bases match TRBD2. This CDR3 region has 16 residues. Trimming cost V 5 bases and J 0 bases; bases outside gene matches: 4. In germline, CDR1 is SEHNR, CDR2 FQNEAQ (reference sequence). The CDR3 coding sequence is TGTGCCAGCAGCCCCCGGACTAGCGGCTCCTACAATGAGCAGTTCTTC. Amino acids: CASSPRTSGSYNEQFF.

In its sample, this clonotype was seen many times. This rearrangement joins TRBV12-3 or TRBV12-4 to TRBJ1-5; TRBD1 might be the D (5 bases). With 7 bases removed from V and 2 bases from J, the gap between germline ends came to 12 bases. The CDR3 length is 14 residues. CDR3 amino acids: CASNLGGGNQPQHF. Written as DNA, the CDR3 is TGTGCCAGCAATCTTGGAGGGGGCAATCAGCCCCAGCATTTT.

This clonotype was observed a handful of times. This chain uses TRBV3-1 with TRBJ1-4; the D gene is possibly TRBD1 (5 bases). The germline V and J ends were trimmed by 8 bases and 5 bases, with 18 bases remaining between them. The CDR3 is 15 residues long. Looked up from germline, CDR1 is LGHDT and CDR2 is YNNKEL (reference sequence). CDR3 residues: CASAQTGRRNEKLFF. The CDR3 coding sequence is TGTGCCAGCGCCCAAACGGGACGGCGGAATGAAAAACTGTTTTTT.

This clonotype was counted at least ten times. The CDR3 here is CSARAGLAVYNEQFF. CDR3 nucleotides: TGCAGTGCTAGGGCGGGACTAGCGGTATACAATGAGCAGTTCTTC. The chain combines TRBV20-1 with TRBJ2-1; 11 nucleotides match TRBD2. Per the germline V gene, CDR1 is DFQATT and CDR2 is SNEGSKA (reference sequence). The CDR3 spans 15 residues. The V and J ends lost 3 bases and 4 bases, in that order; junction bases with no gene match: 5.

The CDR3 here is CASSFSGRTTNYGYTF. CDR3 nucleotides: TGTGCCAGCAGCTTTTCGGGACGGACGACTAACTATGGCTACACCTTC. The chain joins TRBV7-9 to TRBJ1-2; perhaps TRBD1 as D (5 bases). Trimming shortened V by 3 bases and J by 0 bases, and 14 bases separated the two germline ends. The germline CDR1 and CDR2 sequences are SEHNR and FQNEAQ (reference sequence). The CDR3 has 16 amino acids.